This TCR beta chain was observed in a study of identical twins. Study outcomes and limitations: Fewer insertions were carried by abundant cord blood beta clonotypes, but none was seen in memory repertoires. Without tracking the same donors, conclusions rested on cross-sectional statistical analysis.

This clonotype was detected only a few times. No antigen is known for it. TCRdb called the 5' RACE reads again in MiXCR, with one record for every CDR3 protein. Altogether about 720,000 distinct CDR3 sequences are present, about 9.4% being singletons, with the ten largest covering 0.8% to 1%. Trimming took off 5 bases at V and 2 bases at J, with 19 bases between the two ends. The germline CDR1 and CDR2 sequences are SGHAT and FQNNGV. There are 16 residues in the CDR3. Another study also made use of these data, one on yellow fever vaccine responses in identical twins.

The receptor was isolated from a woman between 18 and 29 years old in good health. The source material was PBMCs. This chain uses TRBV11-2 with TRBJ2-7; D perhaps matches TRBD2 (5 bases). The CDR3 here is CASSHRLGAPTYEQYF. The CDR3 DNA sequence: TGTGCCAGCAGCCACCGACTGGGAGCACCTACCTACGAGCAGTACTTC.